This T cell receptor (beta chain) was sequenced for a study of shared clonotypes between healthy human individuals (dated by TCRdb to about 2020). The study in broad terms: A few men and two women, aged 18 to 49 years, made up the cohort. Per donor, three plates each were used for CD4 naive and CD4 memory, two for CD8 naive, and one for CD8 memory. To estimate repertoire size and how much clonotypes are shared between individuals, the study performed deep sequencing of blood TCR repertoires from 4 to 6 healthy adults. To increase sequencing depth and limit assay-specific biases, TCR repertoire library preparation and sequencing were carried out by different laboratories using diverse techniques. Leukapheresis yielded between about 0.94 and 9 billion PBMCs per donor.

The investigation overall reported the following: The small number of donors limited the genetic and exposure-history diversity represented. Roughly 5.2% of naive CD4, 3.5% of naive CD8, about 2.5% of memory CD4, and approximately 0.39% of memory CD8 clonotypes were shared across several donors. Sampling was restricted to blood, and TCR repertoires in tissues likely differ from the TCR repertoires found in blood. Even with the large sequencing depth, rarefaction of the sorted-subset datasets indicated that sequencing was incomplete. Clonotypes shared by all four sorted-subset donors showed higher generation probabilities than non-shared clonotypes. Based on pairwise subsampling, the degree of clonotype sharing among donors was expected to be affected by sequencing depth. Naive subsets generally had larger estimated clonotype richness than memory subsets did.

Counted from cysteine to phenylalanine, this CDR3 has 13 amino acids. Left in the record is the CDR3 DNA by itself, 39 bases read in frame from the first base. The junction shows trimming of 6 bases on V and 6 bases on J, plus 14 bases between the germline ends. From a lookup of the germline V gene, CDR1 and CDR2 are MNHEY and SVGAGI. Donors were healthy HIV-negative adults with no recently reported acute infections or vaccinations. Every donor was a Caucasian adult residing in Nashville, Tennessee, USA. CD4+ T cells were enriched through magnetic negative selection, after which naive cells were positively selected on CD45RA and the remaining negative fraction served as the memory subset. Blood was obtained by leukapheresis, after which PBMCs were separated by Ficoll-Histopaque density gradient centrifugation and cryopreserved in liquid nitrogen vapor phase. Analytical flow cytometry was used to check the purity and quantity of each magnetically sorted T cell population. From each sorted fraction, genomic DNA was isolated and quantified by UV absorbance on a Nanodrop 2000c.

About this clone: Its antigen has not been determined. Per-base qualities were not stored, and no clone one base away is much larger.

TCR CDR3 regions were amplified from genomic DNA by multiplex PCR using the deep immunoSEQ assay. For each cell subset, the extracted genomic DNA was distributed evenly across all wells of several immunoSEQ 96-well plates, and each plate served as one replicate. For sorted subsets, each replicate PCR was loaded with around 200 ng genomic DNA, equivalent to 30,000 or so T cell genomes. The purified libraries were quantified using a Qubit 3.0 fluorometer, sized with a Bioanalyzer 2100, and then quantified again using the KAPA Library Quantification kit. Every immunoSEQ 96-well plate was sequenced on a separate single-read 150-cycle Illumina NextSeq 550 flow cell. As for the original processing: Because the immunoSEQ output held only junctional sequences and lacked quality scores, the filtering could not match the filtering applied to full-length reads. Sequences were annotated with PyIR, a Python wrapper for IgBLAST v1.9, and V/J genes and CDR3 were assigned using IMGT germline references. Reads with weak V/J assignments (E-value above 1e-6), missing CDR3, stop codons, out-of-frame junctions, or ambiguous translated residues were removed. V3J clonotypes were defined as sequences sharing an identical inferred V gene, J gene, and CDR3 amino acid sequence. To compute the percentage overlap between repertoires, the number of shared unique clonotypes was divided by the size of the smaller repertoire. RTK rarefaction, the Chao1 estimator, and Recon v2.1 estimates of unobserved clonotypes were used to assess repertoire richness. Generation probabilities were computed with OLGA for all TCRbeta clonotypes obtained by the gDNA method from several donors. TCRdb carries this immuneACCESS record with in-frame sequences only. Its versions omit some clonotypes, under half of them owing to an unresolved V gene in the studies checked, with the rest unexplained. V and J calls and clone size are copied from that table; D and trimming were computed from the DNA. In all, the sample holds some 2,500,000 clones, and approximately 93% of those were seen once. About 0.34% of the sample goes to the ten largest clones.

This receptor was identified in a man aged 18-30 years in good health. Some clones in this sample may be carry-over from other donors' samples. The material sequenced was naive CD4+ T cells from PBMCs. According to the study, the label for this sample's cell subset or site signals: CD45RA+ positively selected. This receptor chain uses TRBV6-5 and TRBJ2-5; the D gene is possibly TRBD1, with 6 bases matching. This receptor has the CDR3 CASRPDSRQTQYF. The DNA reads as follows: TGTGCCAGCAGACCGGACAGTCGGCAGACCCAGTACTTC.